The sequence of this TCR beta chain was determined in a study of molecular identifiers for immune sequencing clone quantification. CDR3 length: 17 amino acids. V trimming: 5 bases; J trimming: 0 bases; junction bases outside the gene matches: 11. In germline, CDR1 is SGHRS, CDR2 YFSETQ. TCRdb used MiXCR to reprocess the PCR reads, holding one entry per CDR3 protein. The sample has approximately 90,000 distinct CDR3 sequences, roughly 21% seen once. Using a CD8+CD4-CCR7+CD45RA+ phenotype, naive CD8 T cells were sorted. The clonotype originates from a human donor in good health. Some libraries in this study had Jurkat cell RNA spiked in. The chain joins TRBV5-1 to TRBJ2-1; TRBD1 matches at 7 bases. Sequenced sample: naive CD8+ T cells from blood, with Jurkat cell RNA spiked in. Subset specified: FACS-sorted CD8+CD4-CCR7+CD45RA+ naive T cells. The CDR3 reads CASSPTPGQSSYNEQFF. The CDR3 DNA follows: TGCGCCAGCAGTCCTACCCCGGGACAGAGCTCCTACAATGAGCAGTTCTTC.